These 20 T cell receptor beta chains came from one sample sequenced in a study of T cell repertoires in cytomegalovirus infection. One entry per CDR3 protein results from TCRdb running MiXCR on the reads. Of about 900,000 distinct CDR3 sequences in the sample, 30% to 40% were seen once. These receptors have no known antigen. The sample here was cultured CD8+ T cells from PBMCs, taken from culture after CMV antigen stimulation. The receptors were gathered from a human donor in good health (CMV status not recorded). Some clones in this sample may be carry-over from other donors' samples.

This rearrangement joins TRBV29-1 to TRBJ2-3; 8 bases are a match to TRBD2. The J segment lost 3 bases and the V segment lost 5 bases, leaving 10 bases of the junction unmatched. The CDR3 runs 15 residues. Germline CDR1 and CDR2: SQVTM and ANQGSEA. The CDR3, as DNA: TGCAGCGTTCCCTCTGGCGGGGGGCAAACAGATACGCAGTATTTT. It codes for CSVPSGGGQTDTQYF.

This clonotype was seen a handful of times. The V and J genes are TRBV27 and TRBJ2-5; D perhaps matches TRBD2 (6 bases). The CDR3 is made up of 15 amino acids. The germline V and J ends were trimmed by 5 bases and 4 bases, with 17 bases remaining between them. Per germline, CDR1 MNHEY and CDR2 SMNVEV (reference sequence). CDR3 in amino acids: CASSPQGGGRETQYF. The DNA of the CDR3 is TGTGCCAGCAGTCCCCAAGGAGGAGGGAGAGAGACCCAGTACTTC.

V usage is TRBV27 and J usage is TRBJ1-3, with TRBD1 identical over 7 bases. Germline lookup yields CDR1 MNHEY and CDR2 SMNVEV (reference sequence). V was pared by 2 bases and J by 8 bases, with 6 bases of the junction left unmatched. The CDR3 totals 14 residues. The CDR3 nucleotides read TGTGCCAGCAGTTTACTCGCAGGGGGGGACACCATATATTTT. Translated: CASSLLAGGDTIYF.

This clonotype was seen a few times. The gene calls are TRBV12-3 or TRBV12-4 and TRBJ1-1, with D uncertain. This CDR3 contains 12 residues. V lost 5 bases and J 6 bases, leaving 10 bases between the germline ends. The CDR3 DNA is TGTGCCAGCAGTCAAGGACGGGCTGAAGCTTTCTTT. Amino acids: CASSQGRAEAFF.

This clonotype was recorded a few times. This sequence joins TRBV6-2 or TRBV6-3 and TRBJ2-1, with 9 bases aligning to TRBD1. This CDR3 contains 14 residues. The J segment lost 5 bases and the V segment lost 5 bases, leaving 4 bases of the junction unmatched. From germline, CDR1 is MNHEY and CDR2 SVGEGT. This CDR3 is CASSGQGRNNEQFF. In DNA, the CDR3 is TGTGCCAGCAGTGGACAGGGGAGGAACAATGAGCAGTTCTTC.

The chain couples TRBV13 to TRBJ2-7; tentative D call: TRBD1 (5 bases). Per the germline V gene, CDR1 is PRHDT and CDR2 is FYEKMQ (reference sequence). V lost 5 bases to trimming and J lost 5 bases, with 13 bases between them. This CDR3 is 13 amino acids long. The CDR3 is CASSRRTTDEQYV. The DNA for the CDR3 is TGTGCCAGCAGCCGCCGGACAACTGACGAGCAGTACGTC.

This clonotype has just a few counts. The chain links TRBV6-1 to TRBJ1-1; unclear D gene. There are 15 residues in the CDR3. Trimming pared 5 bases from V and 6 bases from J, leaving 19 bases between. Germline assignment: CDR1 MNHNS and CDR2 SASEGT. The CDR3 bases are TGTGCCAGCAGTTTTCTGAGCTGGGGTAAGGCTGAAGCTTTCTTT. Amino acid sequence: CASSFLSWGKAEAFF.

The J gene is TRBJ1-3, the V gene TRBV7-2, with 9 bases aligning to TRBD1. CDR1 is SGHTA and CDR2 is FQGNSA in the germline V gene. V trimming: 2 bases; J trimming: 1 base; junction bases outside the gene matches: 9. This CDR3 spans 18 amino acids. The CDR3 spells CASSLNWPQGASGNTIYF. In DNA form, the CDR3 reads TGTGCCAGCAGCTTAAACTGGCCACAGGGGGCATCTGGAAACACCATATATTTT.

The chain uses TRBV27 and TRBJ2-7, with D uncertain. The CDR3 runs to 13 residues. Trimming took off 5 bases at V and 1 base at J, with 9 bases between the two ends. Germline CDR1 reads MNHEY; CDR2 reads SMNVEV (reference sequence). The CDR3 spells CASSEGPSYEQYV. CDR3 DNA sequence: TGTGCCAGCAGTGAAGGGCCTTCCTACGAGCAGTACGTC.

This clonotype has just a few counts. This chain joins TRBV10-3 and TRBJ2-3; a weak D match, TRBD1 (5 bases). Germline loops: CDR1 ENHRY, CDR2 SYGVKD. This CDR3 contains 14 residues. The V end lost 2 bases, the J end lost 2 bases, and 8 bases lay between the germline ends. The CDR3 here is CAISEDSITDTQYF. The CDR3 nucleotides are TGTGCCATCAGTGAGGACAGTATCACAGATACGCAGTATTTT.

The chain couples TRBV7-9 to TRBJ1-2; D remains ambiguous. This CDR3 comprises 11 residues. Germline loops: CDR1 SEHNR, CDR2 FQNEAQ (reference sequence). V was trimmed by 5 bases and J by 7 bases, leaving 8 bases between them. In DNA, the CDR3 is TGTGCCAGCAGCCCTAGTGGTGGCTACACCTTC. Protein sequence: CASSPSGGYTF.

There are many counts of this clonotype. V gene TRBV7-9 combines with J gene TRBJ2-3; D is perhaps TRBD1 (6 bases). Trimming removed 5 bases at V and 0 bases at J, with 30 bases between. The CDR3 is made up of 21 amino acids. Per germline, CDR1 SEHNR and CDR2 FQNEAQ (reference sequence). DNA for the CDR3: TGTGCCAGCAGCGGACCGGGACAACCGATGTTCGGTTCCTCTAGCACAGATACGCAGTATTTT. Translating gives CASSGPGQPMFGSSSTDTQYF. The variable domain in full, completed from reference TRBV7-9 and TRBJ2-3, reads DTGVSQNPRHKITKRGQNVTFRCDPISEHNRLYWYRQTLGQGPEFLTYFQNEAQLEKSRLLSDRFSAERPKGSFSTLEIQRTEQGDSAMYLCASSGPGQPMFGSSSTDTQYFGPGTRLTVL.

This clonotype has only a few counts. The V gene is TRBV18, the J gene TRBJ1-2, with 7 bases lining up with TRBD1. Germline CDR1 KGHSH, CDR2 LQKENI. The CDR3 covers 15 residues. V lost 3 bases, J lost 6 bases, and 10 bases stayed unmatched. The CDR3 region is CASSPGTALGHGYTF. CDR3 bases: TGTGCCAGCTCACCCGGGACAGCCCTTGGCCATGGCTACACCTTC.

In its sample, this clonotype was seen many times. In nucleotides, the CDR3 is TGTGCCAGCAGCTTACCGCACAGGGTAGGAGATACGCAGTATTTT. Amino acids: CASSLPHRVGDTQYF. This chain links TRBV7-2 with TRBJ2-3, with D maybe TRBD1 (6 bases). Per the germline V gene, CDR1 is SGHTA and CDR2 is FQGNSA. The CDR3 has 15 amino acids. Trimming removed 2 bases at V and 5 bases at J, with 14 bases between.

DNA for the CDR3: TGTGCCAGCAGTTTAAACAGTGCCTACGAGCAGTACTTC. Encoded protein: CASSLNSAYEQYF. This chain connects TRBV27 to TRBJ2-7; D is uncertain. The CDR3 contains 13 residues. Germline V gene lookup returns CDR1 MNHEY and CDR2 SMNVEV (reference sequence). The V gene lost 2 bases and the J gene lost 2 bases, with 7 bases spanning the gap.

Only a few counts were recorded for this clonotype. The chain combines TRBV7-6 with TRBJ2-2; D remains unclear. The germline V gene encodes CDR1 SGHVS and CDR2 FNYEAQ. V lost 4 bases and J lost 1, with 7 bases in between. CDR3 size: 14 residues. The CDR3 is CASSSDLNTGELFF. The CDR3 nucleotides are TGTGCCAGCAGCTCCGACTTGAACACCGGGGAGCTGTTTTTT.

This clonotype was seen only a few times. The chain uses TRBV27 and TRBJ2-3; 9 bases agree with TRBD2. The CDR3 consists of 16 residues. The trim removed 3 bases at V and 3 bases at J, leaving 7 bases unmatched. Germline V CDR1 and CDR2: MNHEY, SMNVEV (reference sequence). CDR3 protein: CASSFSGGGGTDTQYF. CDR3 sequence (DNA): TGTGCCAGCAGTTTCTCTGGCGGGGGGGGAACAGATACGCAGTATTTT.

V usage is TRBV10-3 and J usage is TRBJ1-3; the D gene is possibly TRBD1 (5 bases). Germline CDR1 is ENHRY and CDR2 is SYGVKD. The CDR3 runs 16 residues. CDR3 in DNA: TGTACCACGGCTGGGATTCAAGACAGCTCTGGAAACACCATATATTTT. It specifies CTTAGIQDSSGNTIYF.

This clonotype was recorded once. This sequence joins TRBV27 and TRBJ2-7; tentatively, D is TRBD1 or TRBD2 (6 bases each). The length of the CDR3 is 13 residues. V was trimmed by 5 bases and J by 2 bases, leaving 10 bases between them. Germline loops: CDR1 MNHEY, CDR2 SMNVEV (reference sequence). CDR3 in DNA: TGTGCCAGCAGTGCAAGGGGGGCCTACGAGCAGTACGTC. Amino acid sequence: CASSARGAYEQYV.

This clonotype has only a few counts. The chain links TRBV10-1 to TRBJ1-2; D is unclear. CDR1 is WNHNN, CDR2 SYGVQD, per germline (reference sequence). Between the trimmed V and J ends, which lost 5 bases and 2 bases, there was a span of 12 bases. The CDR3 consists of 14 residues. DNA of the CDR3: TGCGCCAGCAGTAGGGAAGGCAACAACTATGGCTACACCTTC. It specifies CASSREGNNYGYTF.